This T cell receptor (beta chain) appears in the sequencing data of a study of cytomegalovirus exposure and HLA in healthy donors. Study-level background: The same platform was used for the 100 to 150 validation repertoires as for the approximately 610 first-cohort repertoires, as reported in a later analysis.

Points from the study as a whole: TCR beta chains numbering more than 150 were designated cytomegalovirus-associated. The dataset shows that most TCR sequences were rare, while some public TCRs occurred in many donors.

The CDR3 totals 15 residues. V gave up 3 bases and J gave up 1 base; unmatched junction bases: 5. Germline V gene lookup returns CDR1 SGHKS and CDR2 YYEKEE (reference sequence). In regard to this clone: What it recognizes is unknown.

From the 120-subject validation cohort, which was separate from the approximately 670-subject first cohort, the donors were drawn. Profiled with immunoSEQ multiplex PCR; TCRdb holds only in-frame clones, not every one. The sample lists 150,000 to 200,000 clones; about 83% were seen once. The specimen was PBMCs. This chain joins TRBV5-5 and TRBJ2-5; 8 nucleotides line up with TRBD2. The sequence came from a woman younger than 30 in good health and CMV-seronegative. CDR3 protein: CASSSVAGPQETQYF. For the CDR3, the DNA is TGTGCCAGCAGCTCTGTAGCGGGACCCCAAGAGACCCAGTACTTC.